The rows below give T cell receptor beta chains drawn from one sample of a study of blood T cell repertoires in COVID-19. The method was immunoSEQ multiplex PCR; TCRdb's version includes in-frame clones alone and lacks a portion of them. The table lists about 270,000 clones, 88% of them singletons. The source material was PBMCs or T cells enriched from blood (not recorded which). These TCRs come from a woman aged 45 to 65 who had recovered from COVID-19. Both conserved end residues are part of each CDR3. A D gene is named only where the DNA matches it firmly. Some rows have no size entry. The others give once, few or many, or a class for an expanded clone.

TRBD2	TRBV19	TRBJ2-5	-	15	CASSRLAGVMETQYF	TGTGCCAGTAGTCGACTAGCGGGGGTCATGGAGACCCAGTACTTC
TRBD2	TRBV5-1	TRBJ2-5	-	16	CASRSGTSGAQETQYF	TGCGCCAGCAGGTCCGGGACTAGCGGGGCTCAAGAGACCCAGTACTTC
TRBD1	TRBV11-2	TRBJ1-2	-	15	CASSPDRGRPFLYTF	TGTGCCAGCAGTCCGGACAGGGGGCGGCCGTTTCTCTACACCTTC
TRBD2	TRBV28	TRBJ2-2	-	16	CASSSPAGGGTGELFF	TGTGCCAGCAGTTCCCCAGCGGGAGGAGGAACCGGGGAGCTGTTTTTT
-	TRBV7-2	TRBJ2-7	-	14	CASSSRGDYYEQYF	TGTGCCAGCAGCTCAAGGGGGGACTACTACGAGCAGTACTTC
TRBD1	TRBV6-6	TRBJ1-6	few	17	CASSRRFDRAGNSPLHF	TGTGCCAGCAGTCGACGTTTCGACAGGGCGGGTAATTCACCCCTCCACTTT
-	TRBV7-9	TRBJ1-2	-	14	CASSPGLGGYGYTF	TGTGCCAGCAGCCCGGGTTTGGGGGGCTATGGCTACACCTTC
-	TRBV7-2	TRBJ2-1	-	18	CASSLGLRESVGYNEQFF	TGTGCCAGCAGCTTAGGGTTACGGGAGTCAGTAGGTTACAATGAGCAGTTCTTC
-	TRBV24-1	TRBJ2-1	-	16	CATSELQGSSYNEQFF	TGTGCCACCAGTGAGCTACAGGGAAGCTCCTACAATGAGCAGTTCTTC
-	TRBV7-2	TRBJ2-3	-	16	CASSLVGVATTDTQYF	TGTGCCAGCAGCTTAGTCGGGGTAGCTACCACAGATACGCAGTATTTT
TRBD1	TRBV27	TRBJ1-1	-	15	CASSLRQGANTEAFF	TGTGCCAGCAGCCTTAGACAGGGGGCAAACACTGAAGCTTTCTTT
-	TRBV29-1	TRBJ2-2	-	13	CSVQGPETGELFF	TGCAGCGTTCAGGGGCCGGAAACCGGGGAGCTGTTTTTT
TRBD1	TRBV5-1	TRBJ1-1	-	15	CASSLVGTANTEAFF	TGCGCCAGCAGCTTGGTGGGGACAGCTAACACTGAAGCTTTCTTT
-	TRBV4-1	TRBJ2-5	-	14	CASSQGDTQETQYF	TGCGCCAGCAGCCAAGGGGACACACAAGAGACCCAGTACTTC
TRBD1	TRBV2	TRBJ1-4	once	16	CASTVDTGTGAEKLFF	TGTGCCAGCACTGTAGACACCGGGACAGGGGCCGAAAAACTGTTTTTT
-	TRBV12-3/TRBV12-4	TRBJ1-1	-	12	CASSRQNTEAFF	TGTGCCAGCAGTCGACAGAACACTGAAGCTTTCTTT
TRBD1	TRBV9	TRBJ1-2	-	15	CASSASTTGIYGYTF	TGTGCCAGCAGCGCCTCCACGACAGGGATCTATGGCTACACCTTC
TRBD1	TRBV18	TRBJ2-1	-	17	CASSPPRDRGSYNEQFF	TGTGCCAGCTCACCACCAAGGGACAGGGGTTCCTACAATGAGCAGTTCTTC
TRBD1	TRBV9	TRBJ2-7	-	15	CASSVAGTESYEQYF	TGTGCCAGCAGCGTAGCCGGGACAGAATCCTACGAGCAGTACTTC
TRBD1	TRBV3-1/TRBV3-2	TRBJ2-2	once	11	CASSQGTGLFF	TGTGCCAGCAGCCAGGGGACAGGCCTGTTTTTT
-	TRBV19	TRBJ2-4	-	16	CASSIVSASVKNIQYF	TGTGCCAGTAGTATAGTATCGGCTAGCGTGAAAAACATTCAGTACTTC
TRBD1	TRBV5-4	TRBJ1-2	few	15	CASSLADRGHRGYTF	TGTGCCAGCAGCTTGGCGGACAGGGGACATCGTGGCTACACCTTC
TRBD1	TRBV5-6	TRBJ1-5	-	14	CASSYGQVNQPQHF	TGTGCCAGCAGCTACGGACAGGTCAATCAGCCCCAGCATTTT
TRBD1	TRBV7-7	TRBJ2-2	-	15	CASRRTGSNTGELFF	TGTGCTAGCAGACGGACAGGGTCGAACACCGGGGAGCTGTTTTTT
TRBD1	TRBV4-2	TRBJ1-2	-	16	CASSQILTGGGYGYTF	TGTGCCAGCAGCCAGATTTTGACAGGGGGCGGCTATGGCTACACCTTC
-	TRBV6-2/TRBV6-3	TRBJ1-4	once	15	CASSSRTPRVEKLFF	TGTGCCAGCAGTTCTAGGACTCCTCGGGTTGAAAAACTGTTTTTT
-	TRBV18	TRBJ2-2	-	14	CASSPSTPFGELFF	TGTGCCAGCTCACCATCCACTCCGTTCGGGGAGCTGTTTTTT
TRBD1	TRBV5-6	TRBJ1-6	-	16	CASSLTTPGGSSPLHF	TGTGCCAGCAGCCTAACGACACCAGGGGGTAGTTCACCCCTCCACTTT
TRBD2	TRBV7-2	TRBJ2-7	-	13	CASSTGTSGKQYF	TGTGCCAGCAGTACCGGGACTAGCGGGAAGCAGTACTTC
-	TRBV9	TRBJ1-6	-	19	CASSENLGKGPPGYSPLHF	TGTGCCAGCAGCGAGAACCTGGGAAAGGGGCCGCCCGGGTATTCACCCCTCCACTTT
TRBD1	TRBV7-3	TRBJ2-5	-	15	CASSLMGQGRETQYF	TGTGCCAGCAGCTTAATGGGACAGGGTAGGGAGACCCAGTACTTC
-	TRBV2	TRBJ2-1	once	12	CASRRLDNEQFF	TGTGCCAGCAGGAGGCTCGACAATGAGCAGTTCTTC
TRBD2	TRBV9	TRBJ2-1	-	14	CASSVELADNEQFF	TGTGCCAGCAGCGTAGAACTAGCGGACAATGAGCAGTTCTTC
-	TRBV3-1/TRBV3-2	TRBJ2-7	-	13	CASSPPGHYEQYF	TGTGCCAGCAGCCCCCCGGGACACTACGAGCAGTACTTC
-	TRBV15	TRBJ2-7	-	13	CATSRAQSYEQYF	TGTGCCACCAGCAGGGCCCAGTCATACGAGCAGTACTTC
TRBD2	TRBV7-9	TRBJ2-1	-	16	CASSPPQREPYNEQFF	TGTGCCAGCAGCCCCCCGCAGCGGGAACCCTACAATGAGCAGTTCTTC
TRBD1	TRBV19	TRBJ1-5	few	17	CASSGGSVGQSNQPQHF	TGTGCCAGTAGTGGTGGGAGTGTGGGACAGAGCAATCAGCCCCAGCATTTT
-	TRBV9	TRBJ1-1	-	14	CASSASAQPGEAFF	TGTGCCAGCAGCGCCTCCGCGCAACCGGGGGAAGCTTTCTTT
-	TRBV5-1	TRBJ1-3	-	15	CASSLKGEPGNTIYF	TGCGCCAGCAGCTTGAAAGGGGAACCTGGAAACACCATATATTTT
TRBD1	TRBV28	TRBJ2-7	-	15	CASSRNAGRGQEQYF	TGTGCCAGCAGCCGCAACGCCGGCAGGGGGCAAGAGCAGTACTTC
-	TRBV7-9	TRBJ1-5	-	15	CASESLLGSGQPQHF	TGTGCCAGCGAAAGCCTTTTAGGCAGCGGTCAGCCCCAGCATTTT
-	TRBV9	TRBJ2-7	-	10	CASGGREQYF	TGTGCCAGCGGAGGGAGAGAGCAGTACTTC
TRBD1	TRBV5-4	TRBJ2-2	once	15	CASSQDRLNTGELFF	TGTGCCAGCAGCCAGGACAGGTTGAACACCGGGGAGCTGTTTTTT
TRBD1	TRBV5-1	TRBJ1-1	-	16	CASSPKIGQGGTEAFF	TGCGCCAGCAGCCCGAAGATCGGACAGGGAGGCACTGAAGCTTTCTTT
-	TRBV30	TRBJ1-1	-	13	CAWSLWANTEAFF	TGTGCCTGGAGCCTTTGGGCGAACACTGAAGCTTTCTTT
-	TRBV6-5	TRBJ1-1	-	11	CASHTPTEAFF	TGTGCCAGCCACACCCCCACTGAAGCTTTCTTT
-	TRBV6-5	TRBJ1-4	-	10	CVTPGEKLFF	TGTGTAACTCCAGGTGAAAAACTGTTTTTT
-	TRBV27	TRBJ1-1	-	18	CASSKYPMGGVLNTEAFF	TGTGCCAGCAGTAAATACCCGATGGGAGGAGTCCTGAACACTGAAGCTTTCTTT
TRBD1	TRBV6-5	TRBJ1-2	-	14	CASSSDRVKYGYTF	TGTGCCAGCAGTTCGGACAGGGTTAAATATGGCTACACCTTC
TRBD1	TRBV5-5	TRBJ2-1	-	15	CASSSGQDTYNEQFF	TGTGCCAGCAGCTCCGGACAGGATACCTACAATGAGCAGTTCTTC
-	TRBV5-1	TRBJ2-2	-	14	CASSFGRGTGELFF	TGCGCCAGCAGCTTTGGTAGAGGCACCGGGGAGCTGTTTTTT
TRBD2	TRBV18	TRBJ2-1	-	16	CASSPPTGLAGDEQFF	TGTGCCAGCTCACCACCTACGGGACTAGCGGGAGATGAGCAGTTCTTC
TRBD1	TRBV7-9	TRBJ1-2	-	17	CASSAYRTGGGGYGYTF	TGTGCCAGCAGCGCCTATCGGACAGGGGGTGGTGGCTATGGCTACACCTTC
TRBD2	TRBV7-8	TRBJ2-5	-	15	CASSPRAAGGETQYF	TGTGCCAGCAGCCCGAGGGCCGCCGGGGGGGAGACCCAGTACTTC